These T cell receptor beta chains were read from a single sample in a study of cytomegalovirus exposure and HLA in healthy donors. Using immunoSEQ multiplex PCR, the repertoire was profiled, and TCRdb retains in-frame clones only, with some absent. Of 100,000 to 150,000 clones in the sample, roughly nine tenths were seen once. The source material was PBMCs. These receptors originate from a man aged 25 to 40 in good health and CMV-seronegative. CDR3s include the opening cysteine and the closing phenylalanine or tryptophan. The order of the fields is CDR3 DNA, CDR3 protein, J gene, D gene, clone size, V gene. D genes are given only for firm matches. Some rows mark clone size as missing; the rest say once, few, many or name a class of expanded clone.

CDR3 DNA: TGTGCCAGCAGTTACCCCCGGGGGGGGACCAATGAGCAGTTCTTC
CDR3 protein: CASSYPRGGTNEQFF
J gene: TRBJ2-1
D gene: TRBD2
clone size: .
V gene: TRBV6-5

CDR3 DNA: TGCGCCAGCAGCCAAGATGTGGGCGGGGGGTCCTACGAGCAGTACTTC
CDR3 protein: CASSQDVGGGSYEQYF
J gene: TRBJ2-7
D gene: TRBD2
clone size: .
V gene: TRBV4-3

CDR3 DNA: TGTGCCACCAGCAGCGGGGGGACAGGGCTGAATCAGCCCCAGCATTTT
CDR3 protein: CATSSGGTGLNQPQHF
J gene: TRBJ1-5
D gene: TRBD1
clone size: .
V gene: TRBV15

CDR3 DNA: TGTGCCAGCAGTGACAGGGGGTGGAATTCACCCCTCCACTTT
CDR3 protein: CASSDRGWNSPLHF
J gene: TRBJ1-6
D gene: TRBD1
clone size: .
V gene: TRBV2

CDR3 DNA: TGTGCCATCAGTGAGCGCGGGCAAGAGACCCAGTACTTC
CDR3 protein: CAISERGQETQYF
J gene: TRBJ2-5
D gene: .
clone size: .
V gene: TRBV10-3

CDR3 DNA: TGTGCCAGCTCGGGGGGGGAAGACGGCTACACCTTC
CDR3 protein: CASSGGEDGYTF
J gene: TRBJ1-2
D gene: .
clone size: once
V gene: TRBV18

CDR3 DNA: TGTGCCAGCGCGGCGAGCGCCTACAATGAGCAGTTCTTC
CDR3 protein: CASAASAYNEQFF
J gene: TRBJ2-1
D gene: .
clone size: .
V gene: TRBV27

CDR3 DNA: TGTGCCAGCAGCTCCACGGGGATCACAGATACGCAGTATTTT
CDR3 protein: CASSSTGITDTQYF
J gene: TRBJ2-3
D gene: .
clone size: .
V gene: TRBV5-4

CDR3 DNA: TGTGCCAGCAGTGCATGGGACAGGGGATACACAGATACGCAGTATTTT
CDR3 protein: CASSAWDRGYTDTQYF
J gene: TRBJ2-3
D gene: TRBD1
clone size: .
V gene: TRBV25-1

CDR3 DNA: TGTGCCAGCAGCCCCTACAGCCCCAATCAGCCCCAGCATTTT
CDR3 protein: CASSPYSPNQPQHF
J gene: TRBJ1-5
D gene: .
clone size: .
V gene: TRBV5-8

CDR3 DNA: TGTGCCAGCAGCCTAGGAGACAGGGTGAATTCACCCCTCCACTTT
CDR3 protein: CASSLGDRVNSPLHF
J gene: TRBJ1-6
D gene: TRBD1
clone size: .
V gene: TRBV7-9

CDR3 DNA: TGTGCCAGTAGTATCCGCCACAGATACCAAGAGACCCAGTACTTC
CDR3 protein: CASSIRHRYQETQYF
J gene: TRBJ2-5
D gene: .
clone size: .
V gene: TRBV19

CDR3 DNA: TGCGCCAGCAGCCAAGACAAGAACACTGAAGCTTTCTTT
CDR3 protein: CASSQDKNTEAFF
J gene: TRBJ1-1
D gene: .
clone size: .
V gene: TRBV4-3

CDR3 DNA: TGTGCCAGCAGCCAAAGACAGGTGGAGAACGAGCAGTACTTC
CDR3 protein: CASSQRQVENEQYF
J gene: TRBJ2-7
D gene: .
clone size: .
V gene: TRBV7-2

CDR3 DNA: TGTGCCAGTAGTATAGACCCAGGACTCTATGGCTACACCTTC
CDR3 protein: CASSIDPGLYGYTF
J gene: TRBJ1-2
D gene: .
clone size: .
V gene: TRBV19

CDR3 DNA: TGTGCCAGCAGCTTGGTGCGGGGGGCGAGCTCCAATGAGCAGTTCTTC
CDR3 protein: CASSLVRGASSNEQFF
J gene: TRBJ2-1
D gene: TRBD2
clone size: .
V gene: TRBV5-6

CDR3 DNA: TGTGCCAGCAGCCAAGATATCAGGGGGACGGCTAATGAAAAACTGTTTTTT
CDR3 protein: CASSQDIRGTANEKLFF
J gene: TRBJ1-4
D gene: TRBD1
clone size: .
V gene: TRBV4-2

CDR3 DNA: TGTGCCAGCAGCTTAGGGGCGAATGAGCAGTTCTTC
CDR3 protein: CASSLGANEQFF
J gene: TRBJ2-1
D gene: .
clone size: .
V gene: TRBV7-2

CDR3 DNA: TGCGCCAGCAGCCTCGCGCTTGACAGGGCCTCGTCCTATGGCTACACCTTC
CDR3 protein: CASSLALDRASSYGYTF
J gene: TRBJ1-2
D gene: TRBD1
clone size: .
V gene: TRBV4-3

CDR3 DNA: TGTGCCAGTCGTGGACAGGTCAACACCGGGGAGCTGTTTTTT
CDR3 protein: CASRGQVNTGELFF
J gene: TRBJ2-2
D gene: TRBD1
clone size: .
V gene: TRBV19

CDR3 DNA: TGCGCCAGCAGCCAAGGGCAGGGTCAGACCCAGTACTTC
CDR3 protein: CASSQGQGQTQYF
J gene: TRBJ2-5
D gene: .
clone size: once
V gene: TRBV4-3

CDR3 DNA: TGCGCCAGCAGGACTACCGCCGGACAGATCGCTAACTATGGCTACACCTTC
CDR3 protein: CASRTTAGQIANYGYTF
J gene: TRBJ1-2
D gene: .
clone size: once
V gene: TRBV5-1

CDR3 DNA: TGCGCCAGCAGCTTGGACCGGGACTTATACTACGAGCAGTACTTC
CDR3 protein: CASSLDRDLYYEQYF
J gene: TRBJ2-7
D gene: .
clone size: .
V gene: TRBV5-1

CDR3 DNA: TGTGCCAGCAGACTAGGGAACACAGATACGCAGTATTTT
CDR3 protein: CASRLGNTDTQYF
J gene: TRBJ2-3
D gene: .
clone size: .
V gene: TRBV28

CDR3 DNA: TGTGCCAGCAGCTTAGGACAGTTCACTGAAGCTTTCTTT
CDR3 protein: CASSLGQFTEAFF
J gene: TRBJ1-1
D gene: .
clone size: .
V gene: TRBV11-2

CDR3 DNA: TGTGCCAGCAGCCGAGATAGACAGGGCTTTTTGAACACCGGGGAGCTGTTTTTT
CDR3 protein: CASSRDRQGFLNTGELFF
J gene: TRBJ2-2
D gene: TRBD1
clone size: .
V gene: TRBV7-2

CDR3 DNA: TGTGCCAGCAGTTACAGGGGACTGGGGAATTCACCCCTCCACTTT
CDR3 protein: CASSYRGLGNSPLHF
J gene: TRBJ1-6
D gene: .
clone size: .
V gene: TRBV6-5

CDR3 DNA: TGTGCCAGTAGTATAAATACAGGGACCGGGGAGCTGTTTTTT
CDR3 protein: CASSINTGTGELFF
J gene: TRBJ2-2
D gene: .
clone size: .
V gene: TRBV19

CDR3 DNA: TGTGCCAGCAGCTTGGAAGGGGCTAGGTCCAAAAACATTCAGTACTTC
CDR3 protein: CASSLEGARSKNIQYF
J gene: TRBJ2-4
D gene: .
clone size: .
V gene: TRBV5-4

CDR3 DNA: TGTGCCAGCAGCCCCGACAGGGGAAGTCGTGGCTACACCTTC
CDR3 protein: CASSPDRGSRGYTF
J gene: TRBJ1-2
D gene: TRBD1
clone size: once
V gene: TRBV6-5

CDR3 DNA: TGTGCCAGCACGCCCAGGGGGTCGCTTTACGAGCAGTACTTC
CDR3 protein: CASTPRGSLYEQYF
J gene: TRBJ2-7
D gene: TRBD1
clone size: .
V gene: TRBV6-1

CDR3 DNA: TGCGCCAGCAGCTCCGGACAGGCTGACACTGAAGCTTTCTTT
CDR3 protein: CASSSGQADTEAFF
J gene: TRBJ1-1
D gene: TRBD1
clone size: .
V gene: TRBV5-1

CDR3 DNA: TGCAGCGTTGAATCAGGGGGCGCGACCGGGGAGCTGTTTTTT
CDR3 protein: CSVESGGATGELFF
J gene: TRBJ2-2
D gene: TRBD1
clone size: .
V gene: TRBV29-1

CDR3 DNA: TGTGCCAGCAGTCCCTCCCAGGAACAGCCCCAGCATTTT
CDR3 protein: CASSPSQEQPQHF
J gene: TRBJ1-5
D gene: .
clone size: .
V gene: TRBV7-6

CDR3 DNA: TGCGCCAGCAGCTTGGTAGGGGGGGCGCAGACTGAAGCTTTCTTT
CDR3 protein: CASSLVGGAQTEAFF
J gene: TRBJ1-1
D gene: .
clone size: .
V gene: TRBV5-1

CDR3 DNA: TGTGCCAGCAGGCAGGATACCAATCAGCCCCAGCATTTT
CDR3 protein: CASRQDTNQPQHF
J gene: TRBJ1-5
D gene: .
clone size: once
V gene: TRBV2

CDR3 DNA: TGTGCCAGCACTCAGGGTTACATGAACACTGAAGCTTTCTTT
CDR3 protein: CASTQGYMNTEAFF
J gene: TRBJ1-1
D gene: .
clone size: .
V gene: TRBV2

CDR3 DNA: TGTGCCAGTAGTATAGCAGGGGAGTTCGGCAATCAGCCCCAGCATTTT
CDR3 protein: CASSIAGEFGNQPQHF
J gene: TRBJ1-5
D gene: .
clone size: once
V gene: TRBV19

CDR3 DNA: TGTGCCAGCAGACCTGAGGTTAGCTCCTACAATGAGCAGTTCTTC
CDR3 protein: CASRPEVSSYNEQFF
J gene: TRBJ2-1
D gene: .
clone size: .
V gene: TRBV7-8

CDR3 DNA: TGTGCCAGTAGTGTGACGGTAGCTAGCAATCAGCCCCAGCATTTT
CDR3 protein: CASSVTVASNQPQHF
J gene: TRBJ1-5
D gene: .
clone size: .
V gene: TRBV19

CDR3 DNA: TGTGCCAGCAGTGAGAGGGCCGGCGGGGAGCTGTTTTTT
CDR3 protein: CASSERAGGELFF
J gene: TRBJ2-2
D gene: .
clone size: .
V gene: TRBV6-1

CDR3 DNA: TGTGCCAGTAGTATTAATCGGGCAAGCGGCTACAATGAGCAGTTCTTC
CDR3 protein: CASSINRASGYNEQFF
J gene: TRBJ2-1
D gene: .
clone size: .
V gene: TRBV19

CDR3 DNA: TGTGCCAGCATCTTTAGCGGGGGGGCCCAATACAATGAGCAGTTCTTC
CDR3 protein: CASIFSGGAQYNEQFF
J gene: TRBJ2-1
D gene: TRBD2
clone size: once
V gene: TRBV2

CDR3 DNA: TGTGCCAGCAGCATTTACGGACTAGCGGGCTCCTACGAGCAGTACTTC
CDR3 protein: CASSIYGLAGSYEQYF
J gene: TRBJ2-7
D gene: TRBD2
clone size: .
V gene: TRBV5-6

CDR3 DNA: TGTGCCAGCAGACCGGCGACGCTGTTTGGGGGGATGGTTGAAAAACTGTTTTTT
CDR3 protein: CASRPATLFGGMVEKLFF
J gene: TRBJ1-4
D gene: .
clone size: .
V gene: TRBV7-9

CDR3 DNA: TGTGCCAGCAGCTTGGGGCTGGTAGGTGAAGCTTTCTTT
CDR3 protein: CASSLGLVGEAFF
J gene: TRBJ1-1
D gene: .
clone size: .
V gene: TRBV7-9

CDR3 DNA: TGCAGCATCCTCCGGGGATCTAGGACTGAAGCTTTCTTT
CDR3 protein: CSILRGSRTEAFF
J gene: TRBJ1-1
D gene: .
clone size: .
V gene: TRBV29-1